The 17 T cell receptor beta chains below were found in one sample sequenced in a study of T cell changes during pregnancy in multiple sclerosis. Measured with immunoSEQ multiplex PCR; TCRdb has only the in-frame clones, and not every one. The top ten clones hold around 2% of a sample with about 51,000 clones, 90% to 95% of them seen once. Sequenced here: peripheral blood, sampled in the second trimester of pregnancy. Receptor source: a female donor with multiple sclerosis, enrolled in a pregnancy study.

This chain uses TRBV2 with TRBJ1-5; 10 nucleotides line up with TRBD1. V dropped 8 bases and J dropped 7; count of bases not matched to a gene: 8. This CDR3 is built from 14 residues. Germline V gene data show CDR1 as SNHLY and CDR2 as FYNNEI. CDR3 sequence: CASGPGTGEQPQHF. The CDR3 DNA reads TGTGCCAGCGGTCCCGGGACAGGGGAACAGCCCCAGCATTTT.

This chain links TRBV4-3 with TRBJ2-1; D unclear. The germline CDR1 and CDR2 sequences are LGHNA and YSLEER. V was pared by 0 bases and J by 6 bases, with 9 bases between. CDR3 size: 14 residues. The CDR3 DNA follows: TGCGCCAGCAGCCAAGATACCAGCGTCAATGAGCAGTTCTTC. Translating it yields CASSQDTSVNEQFF.

The chain combines TRBV11-3 with TRBJ2-2; the match to TRBD1 covers 8 bases. V lost 0 bases and J lost 6; bases outside the gene matches: 9. Per germline, CDR1 SGHNT and CDR2 YENEEA. The CDR3 length is 17 residues. CDR3 in amino acids: CASSLDSWTGYSGELFF. CDR3 coding DNA: TGTGCCAGCAGCTTAGATTCATGGACAGGGTATTCCGGGGAGCTGTTTTTT.

The genes are TRBV15 and TRBJ1-2, with D tentatively TRBD1 (5 bases). Trimming removed 3 bases from V and 3 bases from J, with 8 bases in between. From germline, CDR1 is LNHNV and CDR2 YYDKDF (reference sequence). The CDR3 loop spans 13 amino acids. This CDR3 is CATSSQGDYGYTF. The CDR3 bases are TGTGCCACCAGCAGTCAAGGGGACTATGGCTACACCTTC. Full variable domain (missing parts from reference TRBV15 and TRBJ1-2): DAMVIQNPRYQVTQFGKPVTLSCSQTLNHNVMYWYQQKSSQAPKLLFHYYDKDFNNEADTPDNFQSRRPNTSFCFLDIRSPGLGDTAMYLCATSSQGDYGYTFGSGTRLTVV.

Here the CDR3 reads CASSSGLAGRTGELFF. In nucleotides, the CDR3 is TGTGCCAGCAGCTCCGGACTAGCGGGACGAACCGGGGAGCTGTTTTTT. The chain is built from TRBV5-4 and TRBJ2-2, with TRBD2 matching 12 bases. V was pared by 3 bases and J by 5 bases, with 5 bases of the junction left unmatched. Germline V CDR1 and CDR2: SGHNT, YYREEE (reference sequence). The length of the CDR3 is 16 residues.

The table lists this clone with a count of one. V is TRBV4-3 and J is TRBJ2-1, with 7 bases aligning to TRBD2. With 4 bases clipped from V and 5 bases from J, the junction kept 5 bases outside the gene matches. The CDR3 covers 14 residues. Germline assignment: CDR1 LGHNA and CDR2 YSLEER. In DNA form, the CDR3 reads TGCGCCAGCAGCCCGAGACTAGCTGACAATGAGCAGTTCTTC. Translation: CASSPRLADNEQFF.

The chain has TRBV29-1 and TRBJ2-7; TRBD1 is a possible D gene (6 bases). The germline gives CDR1 SQVTM, CDR2 ANQGSEA. Trimming cost V 6 bases and J 3 bases, with 18 bases left between them. The CDR3 extends over 14 amino acids. CDR3 sequence reads: CSVSGPGVSYEQYF. CDR3 coding DNA: TGCAGCGTGTCCGGGCCAGGGGTCAGCTACGAGCAGTACTTC.

The gene calls are TRBV2 and TRBJ2-1, with a weak D call TRBD2 (6 bases). V was clipped by 8 bases and J by 8 bases, with 19 bases between them. The CDR3 totals 14 residues. Germline assignment: CDR1 SNHLY and CDR2 FYNNEI. CDR3 DNA sequence: TGTGCCAGCGCCCTACCCGGGAGCCAAGATGAGCAGTTCTTC. Its translation: CASALPGSQDEQFF.

The V and J genes are TRBV4-2 and TRBJ2-1; D might be TRBD2 (6 bases). This CDR3 spans 17 amino acids. Trimming removed 3 bases at V and 8 bases at J, with 23 bases between. Germline V gene lookup returns CDR1 LGHNA and CDR2 YNFKEQ. The CDR3 DNA reads as TGTGCCAGCAGCCATAGACTAGGTTCTCAAGGTGTCGATGAGCAGTTCTTC. It encodes CASSHRLGSQGVDEQFF.

V usage is TRBV11-2 and J usage is TRBJ2-2; D may be TRBD2 (6 bases). CDR1 is SGHAT, CDR2 FQNNGV, per germline. This CDR3 is built from 14 residues. V was clipped by 1 base and J by 4 bases, with 7 bases between them. CDR3 sequence: CASSLVGGTGELFF. The CDR3 DNA reads as TGTGCCAGCAGCTTAGTGGGAGGCACCGGGGAGCTGTTTTTT.

This sequence joins TRBV2 and TRBJ2-3; TRBD2 might be the D (6 bases). Germline CDR1 is SNHLY and CDR2 is FYNNEI. Trimming took off 2 bases at V and 15 bases at J, with 12 bases between the two ends. There are 11 residues in the CDR3. DNA of the CDR3: TGTGCCAGCAGTGAAAAAGGGACTCTCTATTTT. This codes for CASSEKGTLYF. The complete variable domain, with remaining parts taken from reference TRBV2 and TRBJ2-3, reads EPEVTQTPSHQVTQMGQEVILRCVPISNHLYFYWYRQILGQKVEFLVSFYNNEISEKSEIFDDQFSVERPDGSNFTLKIRSTKLEDSAMYFCASSEKGTLYFGPGTRLTVL.

The rearrangement links TRBV5-4 to TRBJ2-7; 11 bases fit TRBD2. V gave up 2 bases and J gave up 2 bases; unmatched junction bases: 6. CDR3 length: 16 amino acids. Germline loops: CDR1 SGHNT, CDR2 YYREEE (reference sequence). DNA for the CDR3: TGTGCCAGCAGCTTAGGGGGACTAGCGGCTACCTACGAGCAGTACTTC. Its translation is CASSLGGLAATYEQYF.

Only one count was recorded for this clone. The CDR3 is CATYGLAGLGAGELFF. CDR3 bases: TGTGCCACCTACGGACTAGCGGGGTTGGGGGCCGGGGAGCTGTTTTTT. The V gene is TRBV27, the J gene TRBJ2-2; 12 nucleotides agree with TRBD2. V shed 10 bases, J shed 6 bases, and the junction held 12 bases outside the gene matches. Looked up from germline, CDR1 is MNHEY and CDR2 is SMNVEV (reference sequence). This CDR3 contains 16 residues.

The V and J genes are TRBV4-3 and TRBJ2-1, with 9 bases identical to TRBD2. CDR3 size: 17 residues. Looked up from germline, CDR1 is LGHNA and CDR2 is YSLEER. The J segment lost 5 bases and the V segment lost 2 bases, leaving 10 bases of the junction unmatched. The CDR3 sequence: CASSQYQAGGGHNEQFF. CDR3 in DNA: TGCGCCAGCAGCCAATATCAGGCGGGAGGGGGGCACAATGAGCAGTTCTTC.

The chain carries TRBV27 and TRBJ1-5; weak D call: TRBD1 (6 bases). Germline assignment: CDR1 MNHEY and CDR2 SMNVEV (reference sequence). This CDR3 is built from 16 residues. V lost 2 bases to trimming and J lost 1 base, with 12 bases between them. CDR3 bases: TGTGCCAGCAGTTTAACAGGGATGGGGAGCAATCAGCCCCAGCATTTT. Translation gives CASSLTGMGSNQPQHF.

This clone was seen only once. The gene calls are TRBV6-5 and TRBJ1-1, with 7 bases lining up with TRBD1. J lost 4 bases, V lost 7 bases, and 12 bases had no gene match. The length of the CDR3 is 15 residues. Germline V lookup: CDR1 MNHEY, CDR2 SVGAGI. The CDR3 bases are TGTGCCAGCACCCCCCAAGGGGGCGTCGGCACTGAAGCTTTCTTT. It yields the protein CASTPQGGVGTEAFF.

The chain uses TRBV30 and TRBJ2-5; 7 bases are a match to TRBD1. CDR1 is GTSNPN and CDR2 is SVGIG in the germline V gene (reference sequence). J lost 5 bases, V lost 4 bases, and 4 bases had no gene match. CDR3 length: 12 residues. The CDR3 DNA reads TGTGCCTGGACCAGGGGGTTGGAGACCCAGTACTTC. Translation: CAWTRGLETQYF.